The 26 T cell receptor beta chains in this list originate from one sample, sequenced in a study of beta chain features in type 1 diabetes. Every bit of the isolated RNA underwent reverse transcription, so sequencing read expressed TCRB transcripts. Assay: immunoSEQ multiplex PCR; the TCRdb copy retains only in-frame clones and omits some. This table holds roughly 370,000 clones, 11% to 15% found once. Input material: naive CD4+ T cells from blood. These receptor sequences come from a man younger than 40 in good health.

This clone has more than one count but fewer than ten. The CDR3 protein is CASARDTLSQYF. CDR3 bases: TGTGCCAGCGCGAGGGACACCCTGAGCCAGTACTTC. The chain recombines TRBV6-5 with TRBJ2-5; a possible D gene is TRBD1 (6 bases). Between the trimmed V and J ends, which lost 8 bases and 10 bases, there was a span of 17 bases. The CDR3 covers 12 residues. Germline CDR1 and CDR2: MNHEY and SVGAGI.

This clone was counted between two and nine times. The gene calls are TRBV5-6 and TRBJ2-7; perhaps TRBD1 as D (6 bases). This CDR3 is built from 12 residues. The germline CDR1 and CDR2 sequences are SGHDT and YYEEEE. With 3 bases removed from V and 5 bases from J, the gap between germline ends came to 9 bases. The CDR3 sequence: CASSYAGDEQYV. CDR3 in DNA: TGTGCCAGCAGCTACGCAGGGGACGAGCAGTACGTC.

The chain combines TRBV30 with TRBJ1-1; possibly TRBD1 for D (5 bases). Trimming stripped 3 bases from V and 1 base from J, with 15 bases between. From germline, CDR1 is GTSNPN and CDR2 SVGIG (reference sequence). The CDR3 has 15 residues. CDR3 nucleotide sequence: TGTGCCTGGAGCCGATCGGGACTCCAGAACACTGAAGCTTTCTTT. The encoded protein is CAWSRSGLQNTEAFF.

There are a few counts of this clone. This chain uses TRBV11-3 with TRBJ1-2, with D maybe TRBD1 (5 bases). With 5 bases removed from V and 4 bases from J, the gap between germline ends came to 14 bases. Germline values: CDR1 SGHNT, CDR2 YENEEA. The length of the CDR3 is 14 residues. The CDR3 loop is CASSLGGGAYGYTF. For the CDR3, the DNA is TGTGCCAGCAGCCTAGGAGGAGGGGCCTATGGCTACACCTTC.

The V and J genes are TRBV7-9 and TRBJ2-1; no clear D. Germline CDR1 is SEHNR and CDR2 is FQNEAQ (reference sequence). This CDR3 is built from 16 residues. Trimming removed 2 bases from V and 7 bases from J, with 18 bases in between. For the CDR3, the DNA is TGTGCCAGCAGCTTAAACCCCCTGTTGGATGGGAATGAGCAGTTCTTC. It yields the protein CASSLNPLLDGNEQFF.

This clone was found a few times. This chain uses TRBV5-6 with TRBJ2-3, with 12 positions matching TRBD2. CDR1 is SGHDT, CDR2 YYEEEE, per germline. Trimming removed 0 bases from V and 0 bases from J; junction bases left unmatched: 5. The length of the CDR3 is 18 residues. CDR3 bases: TGTGCCAGCAGCTTGGTGGGACTAGCGGGCACTAGCACAGATACGCAGTATTTT. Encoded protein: CASSLVGLAGTSTDTQYF.

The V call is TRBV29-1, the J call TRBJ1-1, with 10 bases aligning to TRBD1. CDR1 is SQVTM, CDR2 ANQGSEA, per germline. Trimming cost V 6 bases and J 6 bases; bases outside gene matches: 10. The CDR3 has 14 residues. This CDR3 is CSVNWGTGVAEAFF. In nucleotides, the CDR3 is TGCAGCGTAAACTGGGGGACAGGGGTCGCTGAAGCTTTCTTT.

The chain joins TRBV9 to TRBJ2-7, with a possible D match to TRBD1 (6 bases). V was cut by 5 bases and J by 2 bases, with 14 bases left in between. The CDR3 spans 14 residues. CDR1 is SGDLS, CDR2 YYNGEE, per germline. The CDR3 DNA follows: TGTGCCAGCAGTTACCAGACAGGACCCTACGAGCAGTACTTC. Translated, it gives CASSYQTGPYEQYF.

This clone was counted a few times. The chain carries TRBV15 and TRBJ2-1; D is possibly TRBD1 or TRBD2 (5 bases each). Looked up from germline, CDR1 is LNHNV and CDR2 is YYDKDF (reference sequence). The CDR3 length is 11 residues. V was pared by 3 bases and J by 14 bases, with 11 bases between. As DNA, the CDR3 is TGTGCCACCAGCAGGGGGGAGCTTAAGTTCTTC. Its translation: CATSRGELKFF.

The CDR3 here is CATSREAGENTDTQYF. The CDR3 region has the DNA TGTGCCACCAGCAGAGAAGCCGGCGAAAACACAGATACGCAGTATTTT. V is TRBV15 and J is TRBJ2-3; D remains ambiguous. The CDR3 spans 16 residues. CDR1 is LNHNV and CDR2 is YYDKDF in the germline V gene (reference sequence). V was shortened by 0 bases and J by 2 bases, with 12 bases between the two germline ends.

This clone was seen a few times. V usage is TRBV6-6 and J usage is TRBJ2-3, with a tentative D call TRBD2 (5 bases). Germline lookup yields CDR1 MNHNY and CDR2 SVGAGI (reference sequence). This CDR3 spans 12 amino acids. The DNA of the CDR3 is TGTACAACGTCCGGGGGCACAGATACGCAGTATTTT. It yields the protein CTTSGGTDTQYF.

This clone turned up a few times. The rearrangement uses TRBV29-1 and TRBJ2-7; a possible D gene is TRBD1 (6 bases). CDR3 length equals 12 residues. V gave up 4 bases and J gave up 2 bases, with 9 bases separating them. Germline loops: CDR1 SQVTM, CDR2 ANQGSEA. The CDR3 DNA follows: TGCAGCGTTGGGGACACGACCTACGAGCAGTACTTC. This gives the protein CSVGDTTYEQYF.

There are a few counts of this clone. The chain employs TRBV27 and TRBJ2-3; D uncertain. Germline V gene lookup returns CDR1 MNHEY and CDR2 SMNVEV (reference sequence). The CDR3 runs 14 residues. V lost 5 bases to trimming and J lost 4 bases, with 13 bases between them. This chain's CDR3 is CASSPRHYSDTQYF. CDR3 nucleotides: TGTGCCAGCAGTCCACGACACTATTCAGATACGCAGTATTTT.

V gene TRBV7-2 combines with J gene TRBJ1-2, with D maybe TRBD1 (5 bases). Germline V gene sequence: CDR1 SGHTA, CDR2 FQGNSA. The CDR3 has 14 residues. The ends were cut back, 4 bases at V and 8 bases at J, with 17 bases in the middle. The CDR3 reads CASSSTRGAGGYTF. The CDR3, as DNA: TGTGCCAGCAGCTCAACGAGAGGTGCAGGGGGCTACACCTTC.

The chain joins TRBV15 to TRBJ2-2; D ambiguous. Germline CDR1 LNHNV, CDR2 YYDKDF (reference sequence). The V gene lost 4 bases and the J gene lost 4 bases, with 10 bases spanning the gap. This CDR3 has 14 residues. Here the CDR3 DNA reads TGTGCCACCAGCACCCGTCACCGCACCGGGGAGCTGTTTTTT. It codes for CATSTRHRTGELFF.

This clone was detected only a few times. CDR3 nucleotide sequence: TGTGCTAGTGGCTCCCGACTAGCTTCTTTCGAGCAGTTCTTC. It yields the protein CASGSRLASFEQFF. V and J are TRBV12-5 and TRBJ2-1; 7 bases fit TRBD2. The germline V gene has CDR1 LGHNT and CDR2 FRNRAP. The CDR3 consists of 14 residues. V dropped 6 bases and J dropped 10; count of bases not matched to a gene: 12.

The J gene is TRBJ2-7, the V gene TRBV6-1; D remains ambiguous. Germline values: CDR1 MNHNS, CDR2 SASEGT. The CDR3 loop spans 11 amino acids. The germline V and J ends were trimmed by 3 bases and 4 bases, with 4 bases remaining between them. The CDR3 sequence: CASSDRYEQYV. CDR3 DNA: TGTGCCAGCAGTGACCGGTACGAGCAGTACGTC.

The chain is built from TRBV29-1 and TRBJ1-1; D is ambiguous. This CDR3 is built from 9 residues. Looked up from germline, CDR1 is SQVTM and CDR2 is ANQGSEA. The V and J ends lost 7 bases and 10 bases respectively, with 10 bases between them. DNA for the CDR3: TGCAGCGAGGGTCCAAGAGCTTTCTTT. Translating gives CSEGPRAFF.

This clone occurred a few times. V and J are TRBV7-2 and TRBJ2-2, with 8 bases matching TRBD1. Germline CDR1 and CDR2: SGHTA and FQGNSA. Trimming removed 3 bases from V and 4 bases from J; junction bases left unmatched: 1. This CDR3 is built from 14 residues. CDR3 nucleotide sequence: TGTGCCAGCAGCTTGGACAGGGCCACCGGGGAGCTGTTTTTT. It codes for CASSLDRATGELFF.

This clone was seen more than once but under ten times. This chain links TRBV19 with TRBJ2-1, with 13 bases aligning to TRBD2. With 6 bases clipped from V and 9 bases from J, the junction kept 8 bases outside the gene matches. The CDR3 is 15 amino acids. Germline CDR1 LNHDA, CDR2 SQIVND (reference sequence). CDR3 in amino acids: CASSQLAGGPTEQFF. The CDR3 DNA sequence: TGTGCCAGTAGCCAACTAGCGGGAGGGCCTACTGAGCAGTTCTTC.

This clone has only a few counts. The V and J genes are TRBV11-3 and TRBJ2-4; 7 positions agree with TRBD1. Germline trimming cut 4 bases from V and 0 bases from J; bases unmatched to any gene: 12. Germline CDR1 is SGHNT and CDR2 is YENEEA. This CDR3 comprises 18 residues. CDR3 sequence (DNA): TGTGCCAGCAGCTCCTCCTCGACAGGGCATACAGCCAAAAACATTCAGTACTTC. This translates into CASSSSSTGHTAKNIQYF.

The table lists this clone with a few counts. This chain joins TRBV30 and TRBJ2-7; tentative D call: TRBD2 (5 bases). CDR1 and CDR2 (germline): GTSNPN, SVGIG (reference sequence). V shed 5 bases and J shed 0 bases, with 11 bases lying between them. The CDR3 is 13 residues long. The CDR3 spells CAWGLKSSYEQYV. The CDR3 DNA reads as TGTGCCTGGGGACTTAAAAGCTCCTACGAGCAGTACGTC.

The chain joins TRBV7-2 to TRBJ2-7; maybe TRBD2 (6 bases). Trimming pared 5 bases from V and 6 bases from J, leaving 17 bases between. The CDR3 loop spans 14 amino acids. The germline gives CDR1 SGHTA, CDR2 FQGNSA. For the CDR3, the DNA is TGTGCCAGCAGCGTCACCGGGACTCCGGCCGAGCAGTACTTC. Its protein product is CASSVTGTPAEQYF.

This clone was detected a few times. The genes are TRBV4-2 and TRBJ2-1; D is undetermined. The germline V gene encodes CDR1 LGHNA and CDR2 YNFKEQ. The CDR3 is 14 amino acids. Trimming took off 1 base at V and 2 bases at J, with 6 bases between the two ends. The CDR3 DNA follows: TGTGCCAGCAGCCAAGTAGGAACCTACAATGAGCAGTTCTTC. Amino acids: CASSQVGTYNEQFF.

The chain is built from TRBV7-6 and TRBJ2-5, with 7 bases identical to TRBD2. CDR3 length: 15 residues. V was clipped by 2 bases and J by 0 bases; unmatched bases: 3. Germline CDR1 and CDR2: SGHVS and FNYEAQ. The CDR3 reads CASSLLGGYQETQYF. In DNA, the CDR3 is TGTGCCAGCAGCTTATTGGGAGGGTACCAAGAGACCCAGTACTTC. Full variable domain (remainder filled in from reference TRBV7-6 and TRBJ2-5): GAGVSQSPRYKVTKRGQDVALRCDPISGHVSLYWYRQALGQGPEFLTYFNYEAQQDKSGLPNDRFSAERPEGSISTLTIQRTEQRDSAMYRCASSLLGGYQETQYFGPGTRLLVL.

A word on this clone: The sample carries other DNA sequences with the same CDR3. The CDR3 nucleotides are TGCAGTGCTAGCGGGTACAATGAGCAGTTCTTC. Protein: CSASGYNEQFF. The V and J genes are TRBV20-1 and TRBJ2-1; D remains unclear. Germline V gene sequence: CDR1 DFQATT, CDR2 SNEGSKA (reference sequence). Trimming pared 3 bases from V and 4 bases from J, leaving 4 bases between. The CDR3 is 11 amino acids.